This TCR beta chain came from a study of CD8 T cells in ankylosing spondylitis. This clonotype appeared many times. Its target is not known. Study-wide points: For ankylosing spondylitis blood, a TCR beta motif of eight or nine highly homologous variants appeared characteristic.

Trimming took off 5 bases at V and 4 bases at J, with 11 bases between the two ends. Germline loops: CDR1 SGHTA, CDR2 FQGNSA. The CDR3 extends over 13 amino acids. In TCRdb, the 5' RACE reads were re-called with MiXCR into one record per CDR3 protein. The table includes more than 400,000 distinct CDR3 sequences, about 5.4% detected once. Sample: blood, either unsorted or a sorted T cell fraction (not recorded which). V is TRBV7-2 and J is TRBJ1-2, with D maybe TRBD1 (6 bases). The sequence derives from a male donor with ankylosing spondylitis. CDR3 bases: TGTGCCAGCAGCGCAACAGGGATCTATGGCTACACCTTC. It yields the protein CASSATGIYGYTF.